The entry that follows covers one TCR beta chain sequence. This sample is part of a study of blood T cell repertoires in COVID-19. Study details: The United States, Italy and Spain were the sources of the acute and convalescent COVID-19 samples. T cells, B-cell-depleted T cells, or PBMCs provided the cDNA or gDNA that served as material.

Germline CDR1 and CDR2: MNHNS and SASEGT. The CDR3 has 14 amino acids. With 3 bases removed from V and 10 bases from J, the gap between germline ends came to 18 bases. Study processing details: It was from reference gene primer amplification that nucleated cell counts were estimated. Using immunoSEQ multiplex PCR, the repertoire was profiled, and TCRdb retains in-frame clones only, with some absent. For V, J and clone size, that table is used; D and trimming come from the DNA. The sample includes 35,000 to 45,000 clones, roughly 86% of them seen just once. The chain couples TRBV6-1 to TRBJ1-2, with D possibly matching TRBD1 (6 bases). Sequenced sample: peripheral blood. This sequence originates from a man between 65 and 80 years old with acute or convalescent COVID-19. CDR3 amino acids: CASSEGTGNYLYTF. The CDR3 region has the DNA TGTGCCAGCAGTGAGGGCACAGGGAATTACCTCTACACCTTC.